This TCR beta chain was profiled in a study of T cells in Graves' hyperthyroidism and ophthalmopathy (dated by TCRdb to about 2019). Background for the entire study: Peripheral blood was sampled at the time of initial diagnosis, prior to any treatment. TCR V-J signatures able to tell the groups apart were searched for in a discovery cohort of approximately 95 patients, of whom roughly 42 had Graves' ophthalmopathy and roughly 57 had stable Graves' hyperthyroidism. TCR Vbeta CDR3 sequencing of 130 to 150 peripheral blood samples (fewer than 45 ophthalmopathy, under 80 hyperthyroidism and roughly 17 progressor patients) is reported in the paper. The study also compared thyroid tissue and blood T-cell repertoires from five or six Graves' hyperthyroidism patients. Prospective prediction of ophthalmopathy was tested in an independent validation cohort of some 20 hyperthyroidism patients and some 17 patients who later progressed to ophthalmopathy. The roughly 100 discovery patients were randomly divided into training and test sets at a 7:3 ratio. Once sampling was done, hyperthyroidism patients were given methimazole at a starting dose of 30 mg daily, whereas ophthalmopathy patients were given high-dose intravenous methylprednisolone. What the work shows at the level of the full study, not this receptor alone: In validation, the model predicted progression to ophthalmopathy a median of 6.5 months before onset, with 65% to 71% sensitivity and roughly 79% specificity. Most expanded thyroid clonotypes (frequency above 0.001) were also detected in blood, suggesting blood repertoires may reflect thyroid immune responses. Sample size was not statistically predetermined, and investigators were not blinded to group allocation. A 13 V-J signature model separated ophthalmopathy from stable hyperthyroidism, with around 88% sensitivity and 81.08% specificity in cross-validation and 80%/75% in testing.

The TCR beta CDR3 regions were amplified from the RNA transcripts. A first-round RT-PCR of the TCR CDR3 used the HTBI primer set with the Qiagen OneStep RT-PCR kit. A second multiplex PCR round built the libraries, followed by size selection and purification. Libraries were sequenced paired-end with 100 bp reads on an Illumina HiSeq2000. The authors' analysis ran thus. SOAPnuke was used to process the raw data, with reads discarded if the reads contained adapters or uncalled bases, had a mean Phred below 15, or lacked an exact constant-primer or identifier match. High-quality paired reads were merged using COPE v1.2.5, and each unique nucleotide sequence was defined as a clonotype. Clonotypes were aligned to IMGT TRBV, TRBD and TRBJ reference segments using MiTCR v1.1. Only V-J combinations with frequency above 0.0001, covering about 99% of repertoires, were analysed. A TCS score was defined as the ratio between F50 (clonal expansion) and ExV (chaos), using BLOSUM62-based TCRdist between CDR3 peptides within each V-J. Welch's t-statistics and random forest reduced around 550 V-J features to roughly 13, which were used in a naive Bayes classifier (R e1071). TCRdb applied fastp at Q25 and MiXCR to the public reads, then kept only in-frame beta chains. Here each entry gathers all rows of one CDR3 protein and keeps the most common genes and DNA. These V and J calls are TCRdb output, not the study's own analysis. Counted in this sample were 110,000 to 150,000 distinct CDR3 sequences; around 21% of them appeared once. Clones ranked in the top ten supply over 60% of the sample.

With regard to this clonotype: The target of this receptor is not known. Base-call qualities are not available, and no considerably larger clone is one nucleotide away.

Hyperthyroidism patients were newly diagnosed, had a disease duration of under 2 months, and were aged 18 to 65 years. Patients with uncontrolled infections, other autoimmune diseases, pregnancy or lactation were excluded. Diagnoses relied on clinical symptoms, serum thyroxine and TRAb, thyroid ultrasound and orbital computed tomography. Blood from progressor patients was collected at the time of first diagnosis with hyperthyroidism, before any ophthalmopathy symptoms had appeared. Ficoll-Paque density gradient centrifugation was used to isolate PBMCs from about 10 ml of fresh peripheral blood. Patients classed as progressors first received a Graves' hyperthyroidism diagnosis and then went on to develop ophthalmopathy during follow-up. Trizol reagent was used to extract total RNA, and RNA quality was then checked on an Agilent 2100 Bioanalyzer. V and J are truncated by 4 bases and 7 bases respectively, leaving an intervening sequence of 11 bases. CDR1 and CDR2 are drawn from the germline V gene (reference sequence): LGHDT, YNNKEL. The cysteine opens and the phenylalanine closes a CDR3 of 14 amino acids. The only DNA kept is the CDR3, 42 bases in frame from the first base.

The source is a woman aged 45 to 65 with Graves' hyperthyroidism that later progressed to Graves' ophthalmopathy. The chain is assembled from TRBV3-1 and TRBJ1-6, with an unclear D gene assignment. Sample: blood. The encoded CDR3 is CASSLSGRNSPLHF. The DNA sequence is TGTGCCAGCAGCCTGTCCGGCAGGAATTCACCCCTCCACTTT.